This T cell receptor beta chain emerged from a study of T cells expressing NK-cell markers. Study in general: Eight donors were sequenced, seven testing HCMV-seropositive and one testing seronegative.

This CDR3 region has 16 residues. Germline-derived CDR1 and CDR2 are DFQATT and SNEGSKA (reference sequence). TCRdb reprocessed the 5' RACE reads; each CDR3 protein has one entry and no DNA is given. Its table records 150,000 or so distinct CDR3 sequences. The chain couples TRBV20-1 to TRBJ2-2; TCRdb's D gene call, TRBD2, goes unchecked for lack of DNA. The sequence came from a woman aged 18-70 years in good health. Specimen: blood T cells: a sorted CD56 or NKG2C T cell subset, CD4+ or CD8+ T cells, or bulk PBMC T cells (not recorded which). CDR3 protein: CSARVQGRAGTGELFF.